This TCR beta chain was profiled in a study of blood T cell repertoires in COVID-19. About the research overall: PBMCs, B-cell-depleted T cells, or T cells provided the cDNA or gDNA that made up the material.

This CDR3 contains 14 residues. Germline CDR1 is MDHEN and CDR2 is SYDVKM. The ends lost 11 bases at V and 4 bases at J; junction bases unmatched: 11. Per the original data handling: Researchers report that nucleated cell counts were estimated from reference gene primer amplification. The assay was immunoSEQ multiplex PCR, and TCRdb's table has in-frame clones only and misses some. That table supplies the V and J calls and clone size; D and trimming were determined from the DNA. This table has tens of thousands of clones, around 83% appearing once. Seattle patients were enrolled during active infection and followed longitudinally.

The specimen was peripheral blood. The chain couples TRBV28 to TRBJ2-5; 9 nucleotides align to TRBD2. The TCR originated in a man aged 30 to 39 with COVID-19, enrolled during active disease. This CDR3 reads CASSSRGGIETQYF. In nucleotides, the CDR3 is TGTGCCTCCTCTTCGCGGGGGGGGATAGAGACCCAGTACTTC. Full variable domain (rest looked up from reference TRBV28 and TRBJ2-5): DVKVTQSSRYLVKRTGEKVFLECVQDMDHENMFWYRQDPGLGLRLIYFSYDVKMKEKGDIPEGYSVSREKKERFSLILESASTNQTSMYLCASSSRGGIETQYFGPGTRLLVL.